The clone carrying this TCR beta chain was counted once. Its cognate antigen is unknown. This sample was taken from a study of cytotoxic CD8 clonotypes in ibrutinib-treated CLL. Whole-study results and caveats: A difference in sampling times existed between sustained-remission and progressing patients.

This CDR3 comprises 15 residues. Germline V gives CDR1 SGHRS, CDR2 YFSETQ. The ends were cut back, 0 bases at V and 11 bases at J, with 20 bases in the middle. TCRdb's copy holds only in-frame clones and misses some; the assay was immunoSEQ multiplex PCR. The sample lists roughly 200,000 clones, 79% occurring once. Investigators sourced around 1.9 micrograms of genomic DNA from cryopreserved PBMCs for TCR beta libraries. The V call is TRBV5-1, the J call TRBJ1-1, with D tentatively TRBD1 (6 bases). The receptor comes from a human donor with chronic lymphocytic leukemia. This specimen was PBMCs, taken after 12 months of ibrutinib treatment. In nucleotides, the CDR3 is TGCGCCAGCAGCTTGGCTGGGGGCCATACCCCGCTCGCTTTCTTT. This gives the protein CASSLAGGHTPLAFF. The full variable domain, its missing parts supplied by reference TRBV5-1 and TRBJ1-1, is KAGVTQTPRYLIKTRGQQVTLSCSPISGHRSVSWYQQTPGQGLQFLFEYFSETQRNKGNFPGRFSGRQFSNSRSEMNVSTLELGDSALYLCASSLAGGHTPLAFFGQGTRLTVV.